This T cell receptor (beta chain) is drawn from a study of shared clonotypes between healthy human individuals (dated by TCRdb to the early 2020s). Regarding the research as a whole: Three men and a couple of women, aged 18 to 49 years, made up the cohort. For each donor, three plates each were used for CD4 naive and CD4 memory, two plates were used for CD8 naive, and one plate was used for CD8 memory. To estimate repertoire size and how much clonotypes are shared between individuals, the study performed deep sequencing of blood TCR repertoires from a few healthy adults. To increase sequencing depth and limit assay-specific biases, TCR repertoire library preparation and sequencing were carried out by different laboratories using diverse techniques. Per donor, leukapheresis produced somewhere between about 0.9 and 9.5 billion PBMCs. Study-wide conclusions, independent of this receptor: Even with the large sequencing depth, rarefaction of the sorted-subset datasets indicated that sequencing was incomplete. Clonotypes shared by all four sorted-subset donors showed higher generation probabilities than non-shared clonotypes. Sampling was limited to blood, and TCR repertoires in tissue likely differ from TCR repertoires in blood. Larger estimated clonotype richness was generally found for naive subsets than for memory subsets. Based on pairwise subsampling, the degree of clonotype sharing among donors was expected to be affected by sequencing depth. Sharing across several donors was observed for around 5% of naive CD4, about 3.2% of naive CD8, over 2% of memory CD4, and roughly 0.43% of memory CD8 clonotypes. Because the study included a small number of donors, the genetic and exposure-history diversity represented was limited.

A note on this clone: What antigen it recognizes has not been identified. The record has no base qualities; no much larger clone is one base away.

The donors were healthy, HIV-negative adults with no recently reported acute infections or vaccinations. Every donor was a Caucasian adult residing in Nashville, Tennessee, USA. Magnetic negative selection was used to enrich CD4+ T cells, after which naive cells were positively selected on CD45RA and the negative fraction became the memory subset. After blood collection by leukapheresis, PBMCs were isolated using Ficoll-Histopaque density gradient centrifugation and then cryopreserved in the vapor phase of liquid nitrogen. Analytical flow cytometry was used to check the purity and quantity of every magnetically sorted T cell population. Genomic DNA was isolated from every sorted fraction and measured by UV absorbance on a Nanodrop 2000c. TCR CDR3 regions were amplified from genomic DNA by multiplex PCR using the deep immunoSEQ assay. Genomic DNA extracted from each cell subset was distributed evenly over all wells of several immunoSEQ 96-well plates, and each plate served as one replicate. For sorted subsets, roughly 200 ng of genomic DNA, equivalent to around 31,000 T cell genomes, went into each replicate PCR. Purified libraries were quantified with a Qubit 3.0 fluorometer, sized on a Bioanalyzer 2100, and re-quantified with the KAPA Library Quantification kit. Every immunoSEQ 96-well plate was sequenced on a separate single-read 150-cycle Illumina NextSeq 550 flow cell. Regarding the original processing steps: Because the immunoSEQ output held only junctional sequences and lacked quality scores, the filtering could not match the filtering applied to full-length reads. Sequences were annotated with PyIR, a Python wrapper for IgBLAST v1.9, and V/J genes and CDR3 were assigned using IMGT germline references. Reads were removed for weak V/J assignments (E-value above 1e-6), missing CDR3, stop codons, out-of-frame junctions, or ambiguous translated residues. A V3J clonotype was defined by an identical inferred V gene, J gene, and CDR3 amino acid sequence. The percentage overlap between two repertoires was calculated by dividing the number of shared unique clonotypes by the size of the smaller repertoire. Richness of each repertoire was evaluated using RTK rarefaction, the Chao1 estimator, and Recon v2.1 estimates of unobserved clonotypes. For all TCRbeta clonotypes obtained by the gDNA method from a few donors, generation probabilities were computed with OLGA. The table was pulled from immuneACCESS by TCRdb, which kept in-frame rearrangements only. Such tables lose some clones; where checked, under half of the loss comes from unresolved V genes, and the rest has no known cause. That table supplies the V and J calls and clone size; D and trimming were determined from the DNA. For this sample the table gives around 2.5 million clones, of which 93% were detected only once. Clones ranked in the top ten supply 0.36% of the sample.

The germline V gene supplies CDR1 MGHDK and CDR2 SYGVNS. Counted from cysteine to phenylalanine, this CDR3 has 15 amino acids. The CDR3 DNA has 45 bases and is translated from base 1. V gives up 1 base and J gives up 5 bases, and the segment between their germline ends measures 11 bases. The clonotype originates from a man between 18 and 35 years old in good health. Some clones in this sample may be carry-over from other donors' samples. What was sequenced was naive CD4+ T cells from PBMCs. The cell subset or site label, read with the paper, signifies: CD45RA+ positively selected. This sequence uses TRBV25-1 and TRBJ2-2; a tentative D match to TRBD2 spans 5 bases. The DNA is TGTGCCAGCAGTGAATCTCGTCTAGCTACCGGGGAGCTGTTTTTT. Its product reads: CASSESRLATGELFF.